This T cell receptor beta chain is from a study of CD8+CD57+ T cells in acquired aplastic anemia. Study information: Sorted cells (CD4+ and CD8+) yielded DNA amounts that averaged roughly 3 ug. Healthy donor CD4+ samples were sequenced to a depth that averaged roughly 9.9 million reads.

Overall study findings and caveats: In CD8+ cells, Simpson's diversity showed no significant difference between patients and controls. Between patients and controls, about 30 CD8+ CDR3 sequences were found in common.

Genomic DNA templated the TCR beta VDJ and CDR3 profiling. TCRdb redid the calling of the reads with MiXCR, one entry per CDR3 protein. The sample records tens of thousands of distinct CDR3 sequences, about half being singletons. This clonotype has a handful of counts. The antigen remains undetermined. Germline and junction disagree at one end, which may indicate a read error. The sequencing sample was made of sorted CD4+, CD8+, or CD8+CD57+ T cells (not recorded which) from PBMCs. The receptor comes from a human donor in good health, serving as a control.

The DNA of the CDR3 is TGCAGTGCTAGATCGAGCAGAAACACCAGGGAGCTGTTTTTT. This translates into CSARSSRNTRELFF. The chain carries TRBV20-1 and TRBJ2-2; D remains unclear. Germline V CDR1 and CDR2: DFQATT, SNEGSKA (reference sequence). The CDR3 consists of 14 residues.